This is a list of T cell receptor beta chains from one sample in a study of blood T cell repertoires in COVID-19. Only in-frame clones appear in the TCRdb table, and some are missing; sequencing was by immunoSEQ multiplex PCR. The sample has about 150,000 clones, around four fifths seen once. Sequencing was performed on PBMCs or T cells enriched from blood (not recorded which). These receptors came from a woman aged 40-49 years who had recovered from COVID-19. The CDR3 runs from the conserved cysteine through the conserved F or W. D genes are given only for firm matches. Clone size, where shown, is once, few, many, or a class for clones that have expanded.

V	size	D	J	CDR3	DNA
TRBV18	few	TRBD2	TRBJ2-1	CASSRASGSSYNEQFF	TGTGCCAGCTCACGAGCTAGCGGTAGCTCCTACAATGAGCAGTTCTTC
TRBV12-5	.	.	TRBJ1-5	CASGLDPGGLGNQPQHF	TGTGCTAGTGGTTTGGACCCCGGGGGGCTCGGAAATCAGCCCCAGCATTTT
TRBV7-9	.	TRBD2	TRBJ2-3	CASSFPARRGVSDTQYF	TGTGCCAGCAGCTTTCCCGCTAGGCGGGGGGTTTCAGATACGCAGTATTTT
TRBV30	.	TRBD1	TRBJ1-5	CAWSVKDRLHQPQHF	TGTGCCTGGAGTGTAAAGGACAGGCTCCATCAGCCCCAGCATTTT
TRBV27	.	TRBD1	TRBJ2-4	CASSSGQGVAKNIQYF	TGTGCCAGCAGTTCGGGACAGGGGGTGGCCAAAAACATTCAGTACTTC
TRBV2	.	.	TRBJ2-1	CASEISSYNEQFF	TGTGCCAGTGAAATTAGCTCCTACAATGAGCAGTTCTTC
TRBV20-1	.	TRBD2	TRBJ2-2	CSASSGRGIGELFF	TGCAGTGCTAGTAGCGGGAGGGGAATCGGGGAGCTGTTTTTT
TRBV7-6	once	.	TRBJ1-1	CASSSLFPGQPNTEAFF	TGTGCCAGCAGCTCCCTCTTCCCGGGACAACCGAACACTGAAGCTTTCTTT
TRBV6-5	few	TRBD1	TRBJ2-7	CASRLGRQGFYEQYF	TGTGCCAGCAGGTTGGGGAGACAGGGGTTCTACGAGCAGTACTTC
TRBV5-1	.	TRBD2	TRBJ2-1	CASSPLWAGGTYYNEQFF	TGCGCCAGCTCCCCTCTATGGGCGGGGGGGACTTATTACAATGAGCAGTTCTTC
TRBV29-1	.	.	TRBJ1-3	CSVEDPSSAEGTGNTIYF	TGCAGCGTTGAAGACCCTTCATCGGCAGAGGGTACTGGAAACACCATATATTTT
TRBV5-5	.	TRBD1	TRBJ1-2	CASSLETGVGYTF	TGTGCCAGCAGCTTAGAGACAGGGGTGGGCTACACCTTC
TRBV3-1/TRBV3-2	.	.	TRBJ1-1	CASSHSGGGTEAFF	TGTGCCAGCAGCCATTCGGGGGGAGGGACTGAAGCTTTCTTT
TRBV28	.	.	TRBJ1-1	CASSQGSTEAFF	TGTGCCAGCAGTCAGGGGTCCACTGAAGCTTTCTTT
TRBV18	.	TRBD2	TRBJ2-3	CASSPLAGVGTDTQYF	TGTGCCAGCTCACCCTTGGCGGGAGTCGGAACAGATACGCAGTATTTT
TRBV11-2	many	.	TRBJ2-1	CASSLTGNEQFF	TGTGCCAGCAGCCTCACAGGGAATGAGCAGTTCTTC
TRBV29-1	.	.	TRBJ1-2	CSVEPPGDYGYTF	TGCAGCGTTGAACCGCCGGGGGACTATGGCTACACCTTC